This T cell receptor beta chain was obtained from a study of lymphopenia after photon versus proton radiotherapy. Study-level results: Photon-treated patients lost naive T cells and TCR diversity; proton-treated stayed stable. Post-nadir diversity loss with photons came from oligoclonal expansion, particularly CD8+ Temra cells.

The germline gives CDR1 SGHRS, CDR2 YFSETQ. V shed 6 bases and J 2 bases; nucleotides not matched to a gene: 6. This CDR3 is built from 16 residues. Some clones are missing from TCRdb's copy, which holds only in-frame ones; the method was immunoSEQ multiplex PCR. The sample lists 20,000 to 25,000 clones; around 90% were seen once. Comment on this clone: Its cognate antigen is unknown.

The sequenced sample was peripheral blood, obtained from a patient treated with proton-based radiotherapy. This TCR derives from a woman aged 65 to 85 with pancreatic cancer. Some clones in this sample may be carry-over from other donors' samples. The J gene is TRBJ2-2, the V gene TRBV5-1, with 11 bases fitting TRBD2. The CDR3 is CASTLGLADNTGELFF. As DNA, the CDR3 is TGCGCCAGCACCCTGGGACTAGCGGATAACACCGGGGAGCTGTTTTTT. Complete variable domain (other parts from reference TRBV5-1 and TRBJ2-2): KAGVTQTPRYLIKTRGQQVTLSCSPISGHRSVSWYQQTPGQGLQFLFEYFSETQRNKGNFPGRFSGRQFSNSRSEMNVSTLELGDSALYLCASTLGLADNTGELFFGEGSRLTVL.